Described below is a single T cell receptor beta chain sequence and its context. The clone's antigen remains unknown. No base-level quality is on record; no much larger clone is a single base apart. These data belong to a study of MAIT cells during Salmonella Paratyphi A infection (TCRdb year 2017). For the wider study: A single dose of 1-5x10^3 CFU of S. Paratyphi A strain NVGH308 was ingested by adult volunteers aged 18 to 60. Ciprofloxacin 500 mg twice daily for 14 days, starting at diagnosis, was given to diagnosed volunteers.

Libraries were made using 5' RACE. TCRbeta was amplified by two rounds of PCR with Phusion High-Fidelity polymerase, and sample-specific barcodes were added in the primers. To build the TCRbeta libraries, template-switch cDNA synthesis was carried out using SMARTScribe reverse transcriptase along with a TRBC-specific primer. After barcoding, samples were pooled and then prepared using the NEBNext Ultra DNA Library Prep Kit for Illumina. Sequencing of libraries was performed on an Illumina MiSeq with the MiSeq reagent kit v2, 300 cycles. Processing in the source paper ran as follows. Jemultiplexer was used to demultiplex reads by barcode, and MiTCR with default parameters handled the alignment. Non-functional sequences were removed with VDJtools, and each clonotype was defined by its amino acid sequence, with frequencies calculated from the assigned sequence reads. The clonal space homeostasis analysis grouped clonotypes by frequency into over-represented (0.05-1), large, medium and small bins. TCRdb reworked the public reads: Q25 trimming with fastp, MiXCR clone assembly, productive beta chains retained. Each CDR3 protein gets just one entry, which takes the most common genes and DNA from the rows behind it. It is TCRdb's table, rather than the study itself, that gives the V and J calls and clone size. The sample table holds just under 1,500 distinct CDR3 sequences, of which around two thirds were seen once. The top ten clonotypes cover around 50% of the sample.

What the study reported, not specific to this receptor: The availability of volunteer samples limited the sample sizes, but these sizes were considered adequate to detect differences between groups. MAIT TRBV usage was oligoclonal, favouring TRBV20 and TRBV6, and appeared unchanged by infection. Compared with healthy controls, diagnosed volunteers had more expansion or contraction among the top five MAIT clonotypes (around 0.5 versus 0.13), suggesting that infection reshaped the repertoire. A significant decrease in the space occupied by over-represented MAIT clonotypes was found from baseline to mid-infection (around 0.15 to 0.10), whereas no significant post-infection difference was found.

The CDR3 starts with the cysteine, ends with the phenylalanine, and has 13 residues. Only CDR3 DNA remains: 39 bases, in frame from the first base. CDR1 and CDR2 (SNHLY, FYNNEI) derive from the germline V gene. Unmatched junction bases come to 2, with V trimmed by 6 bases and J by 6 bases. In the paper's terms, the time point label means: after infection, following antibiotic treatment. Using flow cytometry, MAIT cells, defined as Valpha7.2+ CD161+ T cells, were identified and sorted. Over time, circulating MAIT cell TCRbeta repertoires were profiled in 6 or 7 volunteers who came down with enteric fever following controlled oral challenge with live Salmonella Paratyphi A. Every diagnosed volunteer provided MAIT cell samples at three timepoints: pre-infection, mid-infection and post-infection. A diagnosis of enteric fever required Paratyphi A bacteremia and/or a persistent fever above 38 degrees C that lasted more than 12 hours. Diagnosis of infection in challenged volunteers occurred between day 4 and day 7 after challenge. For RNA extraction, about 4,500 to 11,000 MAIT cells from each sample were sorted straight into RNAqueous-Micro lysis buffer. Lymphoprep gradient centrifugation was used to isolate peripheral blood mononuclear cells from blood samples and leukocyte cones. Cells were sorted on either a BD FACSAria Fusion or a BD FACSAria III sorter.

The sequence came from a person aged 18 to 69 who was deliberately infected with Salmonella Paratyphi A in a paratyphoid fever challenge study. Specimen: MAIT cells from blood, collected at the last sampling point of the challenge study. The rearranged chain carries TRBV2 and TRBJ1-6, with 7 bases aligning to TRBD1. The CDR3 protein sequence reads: CASRDRFNSPLHF. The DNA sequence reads TGTGCCAGCAGGGACAGGTTTAATTCACCCCTCCACTTT.